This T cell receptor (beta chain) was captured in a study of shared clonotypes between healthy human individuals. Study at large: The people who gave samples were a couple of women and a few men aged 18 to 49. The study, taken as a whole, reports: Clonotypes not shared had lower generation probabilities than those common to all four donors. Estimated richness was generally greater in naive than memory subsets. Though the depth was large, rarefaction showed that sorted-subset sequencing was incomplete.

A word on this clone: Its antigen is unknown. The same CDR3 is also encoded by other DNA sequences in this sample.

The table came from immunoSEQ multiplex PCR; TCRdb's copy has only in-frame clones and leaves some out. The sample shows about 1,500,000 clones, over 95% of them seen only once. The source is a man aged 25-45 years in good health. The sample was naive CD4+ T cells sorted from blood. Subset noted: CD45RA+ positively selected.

The CDR3 here is CASSYKGPTYEQYF. CDR3 coding DNA: TGCGCCAGCAGCTACAAAGGGCCGACCTACGAGCAGTACTTC. The V gene is TRBV5-1, the J gene TRBJ2-7; no clear D gene. The CDR3 length is 14 residues. Trimming left V 3 bases short and J 2 bases short, with 12 bases between. Germline lookup yields CDR1 SGHRS and CDR2 YFSETQ.